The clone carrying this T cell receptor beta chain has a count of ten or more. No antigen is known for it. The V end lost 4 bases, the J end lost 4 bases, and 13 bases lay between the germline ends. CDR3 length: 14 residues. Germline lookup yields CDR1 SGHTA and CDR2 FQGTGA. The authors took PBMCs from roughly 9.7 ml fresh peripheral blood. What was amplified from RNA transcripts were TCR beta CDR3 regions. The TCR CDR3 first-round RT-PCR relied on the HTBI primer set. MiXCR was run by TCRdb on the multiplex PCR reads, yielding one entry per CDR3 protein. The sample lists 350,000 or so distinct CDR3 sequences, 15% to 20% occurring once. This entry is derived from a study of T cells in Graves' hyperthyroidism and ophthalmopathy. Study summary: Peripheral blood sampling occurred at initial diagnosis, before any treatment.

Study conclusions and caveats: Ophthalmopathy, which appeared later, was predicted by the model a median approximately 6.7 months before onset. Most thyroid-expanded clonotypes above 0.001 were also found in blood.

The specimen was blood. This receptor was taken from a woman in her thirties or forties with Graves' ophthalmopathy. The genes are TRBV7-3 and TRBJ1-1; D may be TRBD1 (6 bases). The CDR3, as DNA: TGTGCCAGCAGCTCCCGGGGGCAGGGCACTGAAGCTTTCTTT. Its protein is CASSSRGQGTEAFF. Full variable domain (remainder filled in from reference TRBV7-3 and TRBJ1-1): GAGVSQTPSNKVTEKGKYVELRCDPISGHTALYWYRQSLGQGPEFLIYFQGTGAADDSGLPNDRFFAVRPEGSVSTLKIQRTERGDSAVYLCASSSRGQGTEAFFGQGTRLTVV.